Detailed here is one T cell receptor beta chain. What it binds is not known. This sample is part of a study of graft-versus-host responses after intestinal transplantation. Overall study results and limits: Investigators detected GvH clones in recipient marrow, with some emerging earlier in ileum or blood.

Losses at the gene ends were 0 bases for V and 5 bases for J; bases not matched to a gene: 4. There are 15 residues in the CDR3. Libraries were prepared by immunoSEQ multiplex PCR; TCRdb keeps only in-frame clonotypes and omits some of them. The top ten hold about 2.5% of the sample, which has 45,000 to 60,000 clones, 80% to 95% seen once. The sequence was collected from a human donor who was the organ donor for an intestinal transplant. The sample consisted of unstimulated CD4+ T cells sorted from spleen or lymph node cells, taken before transplant. This chain uses TRBV23-1 with TRBJ2-1, with 7 bases fitting TRBD2. TRBV23-1 is sorted into the ORF group, with uncertain function. The CDR3 is CASSQSAGVHNEQFF. The CDR3 DNA follows: TGCGCCAGCAGTCAATCGGCGGGAGTTCACAATGAGCAGTTCTTC.